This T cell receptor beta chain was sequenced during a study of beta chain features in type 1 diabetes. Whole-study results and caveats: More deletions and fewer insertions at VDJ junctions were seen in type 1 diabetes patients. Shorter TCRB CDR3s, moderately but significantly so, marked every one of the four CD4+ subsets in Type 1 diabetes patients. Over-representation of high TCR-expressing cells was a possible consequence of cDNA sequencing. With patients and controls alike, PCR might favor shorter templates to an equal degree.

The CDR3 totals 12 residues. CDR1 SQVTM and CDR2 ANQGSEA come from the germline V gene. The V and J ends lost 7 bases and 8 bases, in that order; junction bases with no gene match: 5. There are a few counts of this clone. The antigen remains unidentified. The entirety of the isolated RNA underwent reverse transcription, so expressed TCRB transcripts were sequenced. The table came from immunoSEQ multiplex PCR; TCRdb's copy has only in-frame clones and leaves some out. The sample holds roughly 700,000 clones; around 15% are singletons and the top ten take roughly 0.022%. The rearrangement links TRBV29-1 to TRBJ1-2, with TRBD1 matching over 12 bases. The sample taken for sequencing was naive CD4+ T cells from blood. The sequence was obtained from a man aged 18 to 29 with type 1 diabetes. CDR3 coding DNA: TGCAGCGGGGGACAGGGGGCGGAGGGCTACACCTTC. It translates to CSGGQGAEGYTF. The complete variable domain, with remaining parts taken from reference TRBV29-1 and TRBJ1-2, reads SAVISQKPSRDICQRGTSLTIQCQVDSQVTMMFWYRQQPGQSLTLIATANQGSEATYESGFVIDKFPISRPNLTFSTLTVSNMSPEDSSIYLCSGGQGAEGYTFGSGTRLTVV.